The 11 T cell receptor beta chains listed next were all sequenced from one sample in a study of blood T cell repertoires in COVID-19. Clones were read by immunoSEQ multiplex PCR, and TCRdb kept only the in-frame ones, dropping some. Of fewer than 300,000 clones listed, approximately 77% are singletons. Source material: peripheral blood. The receptors derive from a woman under 30 with acute or convalescent COVID-19.

This rearrangement joins TRBV6-5 to TRBJ1-4, with a tentative D call TRBD1 (5 bases). The CDR3 length is 14 residues. Trimming removed 3 bases from V and 3 bases from J, with 8 bases in between. The V gene's germline CDR1 is MNHEY and CDR2 SVGAGI. CDR3 DNA sequence: TGTGCCAGCAGTTATCGGGGGTCTAATGAAAAACTGTTTTTT. The encoded protein is CASSYRGSNEKLFF.

The chain carries TRBV6-4 and TRBJ1-2; 7 positions agree with TRBD1. There are 14 residues in the CDR3. Trimming cost V 4 bases and J 2 bases; bases outside gene matches: 4. Germline CDR1 is MRHNA and CDR2 is SNTAGT. CDR3 in DNA: TGTGCCAGCAGTGCCGAGACAGGGAACTATGGCTACACCTTC. It yields the protein CASSAETGNYGYTF.

The CDR3: CASSGPKETQYF. CDR3 DNA sequence: TGTGCCAGCAGTGGGCCGAAAGAGACCCAGTACTTC. The chain recombines TRBV11-2 with TRBJ2-5; D is unclear. The germline V and J ends were trimmed by 6 bases and 3 bases, with 8 bases remaining between them. The CDR3 loop spans 12 amino acids. Germline lookup yields CDR1 SGHAT and CDR2 FQNNGV.

The V gene is TRBV24-1, the J gene TRBJ2-2; 8 bases fit TRBD1. From germline, CDR1 is KGHDR and CDR2 SFDVKD. Trimming removed 9 bases from V and 0 bases from J; junction bases left unmatched: 5. The CDR3 has 15 amino acids. This CDR3 is CATGDRRTNTGELFF. As DNA, the CDR3 is TGTGCCACCGGGGACAGGAGAACGAACACCGGGGAGCTGTTTTTT.

The V call is TRBV24-1, the J call TRBJ2-3, with a possible D match to TRBD2 (6 bases). Germline V gene data show CDR1 as KGHDR and CDR2 as SFDVKD. V was pared by 5 bases and J by 4 bases, with 12 bases between. The CDR3 extends over 14 amino acids. The CDR3 sequence is CATSGREDPDTQYF. DNA for the CDR3: TGTGCCACCAGTGGGAGGGAGGACCCAGATACGCAGTATTTT.

This clone came up a few times. The rearrangement joins TRBV9 to TRBJ1-6; no clear D. The CDR3 is 14 residues long. CDR1 and CDR2 from the germline V gene are SGDLS and YYNGEE. V was pared by 6 bases and J by 7 bases, with 14 bases between. The DNA for the CDR3 is TGTGCCAGCACCGGGGAGCGTTCCAATTCACCCCTCCACTTT. This translates into CASTGERSNSPLHF.

About this clone: A read error may account for a junction end that differs from germline. CDR3 DNA: TGTGCCAGCAGGGAAGGAGGGACAGGAGTGTACAATGAGCAGTTCTTC. Translated: CASREGGTGVYNEQFF. The V gene is TRBV6-1, the J gene TRBJ2-1; the match to TRBD1 covers 8 bases. The CDR3 loop spans 16 amino acids. Looked up from germline, CDR1 is MNHNS and CDR2 is SASEGT.

The J gene is TRBJ2-3, the V gene TRBV6-2 or TRBV6-3; D is unclear. V gave up 2 bases and J gave up 0 bases, with 12 bases separating them. The CDR3 is made up of 16 amino acids. The germline V gene encodes CDR1 MNHEY and CDR2 SVGEGT. The CDR3 bases are TGTGCCAGCAGTTACCTAGGTCCCGCTAGCACAGATACGCAGTATTTT. It specifies CASSYLGPASTDTQYF.

The chain employs TRBV27 and TRBJ2-7, with 7 bases identical to TRBD2. The J segment lost 2 bases and the V segment lost 7 bases, leaving 11 bases of the junction unmatched. This CDR3 region has 15 residues. Germline V gives CDR1 MNHEY, CDR2 SMNVEV (reference sequence). The CDR3 protein is CASTLSSGTAYEQYF. The CDR3 DNA follows: TGTGCCAGCACCCTCTCTAGCGGTACCGCCTACGAGCAGTACTTC.

The chain carries TRBV6-5 and TRBJ1-1; D is perhaps TRBD1 (6 bases). The CDR3 covers 15 residues. Per the germline V gene, CDR1 is MNHEY and CDR2 is SVGAGI. V gave up 2 bases and J gave up 0 bases, with 10 bases separating them. The CDR3 reads CASSYPGHMNTEAFF. DNA for the CDR3: TGTGCCAGCAGTTACCCGGGACATATGAACACTGAAGCTTTCTTT.

This clone occurred once. The same CDR3 arises from other DNA sequences in this sample as well. J is TRBJ2-3 and V is TRBV18; TRBD2 agrees at 12 bases. Germline CDR1 and CDR2: KGHSH and LQKENI. The CDR3 loop spans 16 amino acids. Germline trimming cut 3 bases from V and 4 bases from J; bases unmatched to any gene: 5. The CDR3 is CASSPRLAGAADTQYF. The CDR3 nucleotides are TGTGCCAGCTCACCTAGACTAGCGGGAGCCGCAGATACGCAGTATTTT.